Each of the 32 T cell receptor beta chains below was sequenced from the same sample in a study of cytomegalovirus exposure and HLA in healthy donors. Researchers ran the PCR with 60 Vbeta and 13 Jbeta primers. Libraries were prepared by immunoSEQ multiplex PCR; TCRdb keeps only in-frame clonotypes and omits some of them. The sample holds 85,000 to 130,000 clones, around 80% seen once. Material: PBMCs. These TCRs come from a male donor in good health and CMV-seropositive.

The rearrangement joins TRBV9 to TRBJ1-3; D gene ambiguous. The V gene lost 0 bases and the J gene lost 4 bases, with 11 bases spanning the gap. The germline CDR1 and CDR2 sequences are SGDLS and YYNGEE. CDR3 length: 15 amino acids. DNA of the CDR3: TGTGCCAGCAGCGTAGGGTCCAACTCCGGAAACACCATATATTTT. It translates to CASSVGSNSGNTIYF.

This clone was picked up a small number of times. The gene calls are TRBV30 and TRBJ1-3, with a possible D match to TRBD1 (6 bases). CDR1 and CDR2 from the germline V gene are GTSNPN and SVGIG (reference sequence). There are 15 residues in the CDR3. V lost 1 base and J 0 bases, leaving 10 bases between the germline ends. The CDR3 coding sequence is TGTGCCTGGAGTGAGGACAGCCTCTCTGGAAACACCATATATTTT. This translates into CAWSEDSLSGNTIYF.

This sequence joins TRBV10-3 and TRBJ2-7; D is unresolved. Germline CDR1 is ENHRY and CDR2 is SYGVKD. The CDR3 spans 13 residues. Trimming pared 2 bases from V and 3 bases from J, leaving 8 bases between. The CDR3 region is CAISEPTDYEQYF. The CDR3 DNA follows: TGTGCCATCAGTGAGCCTACCGACTACGAGCAGTACTTC.

The gene calls are TRBV6-6 and TRBJ2-5; no reliable D call. The CDR3 covers 15 residues. Trimming removed 4 bases at V and 1 base at J, with 13 bases between. Germline CDR1 is MNHNY and CDR2 is SVGAGI (reference sequence). As DNA, the CDR3 is TGTGCCAGCAGTTCCCCCCACGCGATCCAAGAGACCCAGTACTTC. Protein sequence: CASSSPHAIQETQYF.

The chain is built from TRBV4-3 and TRBJ1-5; D is possibly TRBD1 (5 bases). Trimming removed 2 bases from V and 5 bases from J, with 19 bases in between. The CDR3 totals 17 residues. Germline values: CDR1 LGHNA, CDR2 YSLEER. CDR3 DNA: TGCGCCAGCAGCCAACCCAATCGGACAAAGGGGCATCAGCCCCAGCATTTT. It yields the protein CASSQPNRTKGHQPQHF.

The chain employs TRBV30 and TRBJ2-5; 8 bases are shared with TRBD1. The DNA end lines up better with TRBJ2-7; the J call may be wrong. CDR3 length: 15 residues. Germline-derived CDR1 and CDR2 are GTSNPN and SVGIG (reference sequence). The CDR3 is CAWSKDREAPYEQYF. The CDR3 coding sequence is TGTGCCTGGAGTAAGGACAGGGAGGCTCCCTACGAGCAGTACTTC.

J is TRBJ1-2 and V is TRBV5-4; D is ambiguous. V dropped 0 bases and J dropped 1 base, with 7 bases sitting between them. The CDR3 is made up of 14 amino acids. Germline V gene sequence: CDR1 SGHNT, CDR2 YYREEE (reference sequence). CDR3 amino acids: CASSLVSGNYGYTF. DNA for the CDR3: TGTGCCAGCAGCTTGGTATCGGGTAACTATGGCTACACCTTC.

The rearrangement uses TRBV5-6 and TRBJ2-5; 10 positions match TRBD1. The CDR3 extends over 16 amino acids. CDR1 and CDR2 from the germline V gene are SGHDT and YYEEEE. With 0 bases clipped from V and 5 bases from J, the junction kept 7 bases outside the gene matches. The CDR3 coding sequence is TGTGCCAGCAGCTTGGGCCCGACAGGGGGCGCGGAGACCCAGTACTTC. Amino acid sequence: CASSLGPTGGAETQYF.

This clone has just a few counts. The chain couples TRBV19 to TRBJ1-1; 10 bases are a match to TRBD1. Germline V gene lookup returns CDR1 LNHDA and CDR2 SQIVND (reference sequence). Trimming took 4 bases from V and 5 from J; bases not matched to a gene: 7. The CDR3 sequence is 15 residues long. The CDR3 spells CASSTWGQGKTEAFF. Here the CDR3 DNA reads TGTGCCAGTAGTACCTGGGGACAGGGGAAGACTGAAGCTTTCTTT.

Here the CDR3 DNA reads TGTGCCTGGAGTATGGGCGCAGATACGCAGTATTTT. Its translation: CAWSMGADTQYF. The genes are TRBV30 and TRBJ2-3; D not resolved. Germline V CDR1 and CDR2: GTSNPN, SVGIG (reference sequence). V was shortened by 2 bases and J by 4 bases, with 7 bases between the two germline ends. CDR3 size: 12 residues.

The chain uses TRBV19 and TRBJ1-6, with 7 bases lining up with TRBD1. V was clipped by 4 bases and J by 4 bases; unmatched bases: 10. The length of the CDR3 is 17 residues. Germline V gene lookup returns CDR1 LNHDA and CDR2 SQIVND (reference sequence). CDR3 sequence: CASSTKPGQLYNSPLHF. DNA for the CDR3: TGTGCCAGTAGTACCAAACCGGGACAGTTGTATAATTCACCCCTCCACTTT. The whole variable domain, filled in from reference TRBV19 and TRBJ1-6, reads DGGITQSPKYLFRKEGQNVTLSCEQNLNHDAMYWYRQDPGQGLRLIYYSQIVNDFQKGDIAEGYSVSREKKESFPLTVTSAQKNPTAFYLCASSTKPGQLYNSPLHFGNGTRLTVT.

This clone has only a few counts. CDR3 amino acids: CAWSVRDRGPPFNEQFF. Here the CDR3 DNA reads TGTGCCTGGAGTGTCCGGGACAGGGGACCACCTTTCAATGAGCAGTTCTTC. The chain combines TRBV30 with TRBJ2-1; TRBD1 agrees at 10 bases. The junction had 11 bases not matched to a gene; V was cut back by 0 bases and J by 6 bases. In germline, CDR1 is GTSNPN, CDR2 SVGIG (reference sequence). The CDR3 totals 17 residues.

The rearrangement links TRBV5-6 to TRBJ2-7, with 8 bases matching TRBD1. The CDR3 has 16 amino acids. With 4 bases clipped from V and 5 bases from J, the junction kept 14 bases outside the gene matches. Germline V gene lookup returns CDR1 SGHDT and CDR2 YYEEEE. The CDR3 coding sequence is TGTGCCAGCAGCCTTACCCTAGGGGACAGGTATCACGAGCAGTACTTC. Its translation is CASSLTLGDRYHEQYF.

The rearrangement uses TRBV19 and TRBJ2-1, with 9 bases matching TRBD2. The ends lost 7 bases at V and 1 base at J; junction bases unmatched: 11. The CDR3 consists of 17 residues. CDR1 LNHDA and CDR2 SQIVND come from the germline V gene (reference sequence). In DNA form, the CDR3 reads TGTGCCAGTACTACCCGGGAGCGGGGGGCGTCCTACAATGAGCAGTTCTTC. It specifies CASTTRERGASYNEQFF.

The chain recombines TRBV5-4 with TRBJ2-5, with 11 bases fitting TRBD2. This CDR3 comprises 16 residues. V gave up 2 bases and J gave up 2 bases; unmatched junction bases: 5. Germline-derived CDR1 and CDR2 are SGHNT and YYREEE (reference sequence). CDR3 sequence: CASSFLASGGQETQYF. Written as DNA, the CDR3 is TGTGCCAGCAGCTTCTTGGCTAGCGGGGGGCAAGAGACCCAGTACTTC.

The chain couples TRBV9 to TRBJ2-3, with 8 bases identical to TRBD1. CDR3 length: 16 residues. V was pared by 0 bases and J by 0 bases, with 3 bases of the junction left unmatched. The V gene's germline CDR1 is SGDLS and CDR2 YYNGEE. The CDR3 DNA reads as TGTGCCAGCAGCGTAGCCGGGACAGGCAGCACAGATACGCAGTATTTT. Translation gives CASSVAGTGSTDTQYF.

A few counts support this clone. The V call is TRBV9, the J call TRBJ2-7; 7 bases line up with TRBD1. V was pared by 4 bases and J by 2 bases, with 12 bases of the junction left unmatched. The germline gives CDR1 SGDLS, CDR2 YYNGEE. This CDR3 contains 16 residues. Here the CDR3 DNA reads TGTGCCAGCAGCACCCGACCCGACAGGGACGCCTACGAGCAGTACTTC. This codes for CASSTRPDRDAYEQYF.

V usage is TRBV5-6 and J usage is TRBJ1-5; D unresolved. CDR1 is SGHDT, CDR2 YYEEEE, per germline. Trimming stripped 5 bases from V and 5 bases from J, with 14 bases between. This CDR3 has 14 residues. CDR3 protein: CASSYSPQDQPQHF. The CDR3 DNA follows: TGTGCCAGCAGTTATAGCCCTCAAGATCAGCCCCAGCATTTT. The full variable domain, completed using reference TRBV5-6 and TRBJ1-5, is DAGVTQSPTHLIKTRGQQVTLRCSPKSGHDTVSWYQQALGQGPQFIFQYYEEEERQRGNFPDRFSGHQFPNYSSELNVNALLLGDSALYLCASSYSPQDQPQHFGDGTRLSIL.

A remark on this clone: A junction boundary mismatches the germline segment, possibly from a read error. The rearrangement links TRBV7-9 to TRBJ2-7; D perhaps matches TRBD2 (7 bases). The V gene's germline CDR1 is SEHNR and CDR2 FQNEAQ (reference sequence). The CDR3 spans 16 residues. Written as DNA, the CDR3 is TGTTCCAGCAGCTTTTCAGGGAGAGGGGGGGTTTACGAGCAGTACTTC. Amino acid sequence: CSSSFSGRGGVYEQYF.

This clone appeared a few times. The rearrangement uses TRBV30 and TRBJ1-1; weak D call: TRBD1 (5 bases). Germline CDR1 is GTSNPN and CDR2 is SVGIG (reference sequence). Trimming removed 2 bases from V and 7 bases from J, with 11 bases in between. The CDR3 runs to 12 residues. The CDR3 region is CAWSNEGLEAFF. In nucleotides, the CDR3 is TGTGCCTGGAGTAACGAGGGACTTGAAGCTTTCTTT.

J is TRBJ2-7 and V is TRBV5-1, with TRBD2 matching over 12 bases. The V gene's germline CDR1 is SGHRS and CDR2 YFSETQ. The CDR3 is made up of 15 amino acids. The ends lost 2 bases at V and 3 bases at J; junction bases unmatched: 3. The CDR3 nucleotides are TGCGCCAGCAGCTTTACTAGCGGGGGGTTCTACGAGCAGTACTTC. This codes for CASSFTSGGFYEQYF.

The chain joins TRBV4-2 to TRBJ2-3; maybe TRBD1 (5 bases). The CDR3 totals 14 residues. Between the trimmed V and J ends, which lost 0 bases and 2 bases, there was a span of 6 bases. Germline values: CDR1 LGHNA, CDR2 YNFKEQ. CDR3 protein: CASSQEQATDTQYF. DNA for the CDR3: TGTGCCAGCAGCCAAGAACAGGCCACAGATACGCAGTATTTT.

This clone was seen a handful of times. This chain connects TRBV7-6 to TRBJ1-5; the D is unclear. Germline V gene data show CDR1 as SGHVS and CDR2 as FNYEAQ. Trimming removed 1 base at V and 7 bases at J, with 8 bases between. The CDR3 runs 13 residues. The CDR3 spells CASSLEPTQPQHF. Written as DNA, the CDR3 is TGTGCCAGCAGCTTAGAGCCCACCCAGCCCCAGCATTTT.

The gene calls are TRBV19 and TRBJ1-4; TRBD1 agrees at 9 bases. The CDR3 extends over 15 amino acids. With 6 bases clipped from V and 6 bases from J, the junction kept 8 bases outside the gene matches. Germline values: CDR1 LNHDA, CDR2 SQIVND (reference sequence). As DNA, the CDR3 is TGTGCCAGTAGGCCTCCGACAGGGGGATATGAAAAACTGTTTTTT. It yields the protein CASRPPTGGYEKLFF.

This chain joins TRBV4-2 and TRBJ2-5; TRBD2 agrees at 12 bases. J lost 0 bases, V lost 0 bases, and 5 bases had no gene match. The CDR3 has 18 residues. Per germline, CDR1 LGHNA and CDR2 YNFKEQ. CDR3 in amino acids: CASSQDLAGGRYQETQYF. The CDR3 region has the DNA TGTGCCAGCAGCCAAGATCTAGCGGGGGGGCGGTACCAAGAGACCCAGTACTTC.

This sequence joins TRBV18 and TRBJ1-2; possible D gene TRBD1, 5 bases. Trimming pared 2 bases from V and 8 bases from J, leaving 15 bases between. Germline V CDR1 and CDR2: KGHSH, LQKENI. The length of the CDR3 is 14 residues. The CDR3 loop reads CASSPEVQVIGYTF. DNA for the CDR3: TGTGCCAGCTCACCAGAGGTACAGGTTATAGGCTACACCTTC. The whole variable domain, remainder taken from reference TRBV18 and TRBJ1-2, is NAGVMQNPRHLVRRRGQEARLRCSPMKGHSHVYWYRQLPEEGLKFMVYLQKENIIDESGMPKERFSAEFPKEGPSILRIQQVVRGDSAAYFCASSPEVQVIGYTFGSGTRLTVV.

The chain is built from TRBV5-1 and TRBJ2-4; 9 positions agree with TRBD1. The CDR3 totals 18 residues. In germline, CDR1 is SGHRS, CDR2 YFSETQ. V was clipped by 0 bases and J by 2 bases; unmatched bases: 9. In DNA form, the CDR3 reads TGCGCCAGCAGCTTGGCCCAAGGCACAGGGGGCCCCAAAAACATTCAGTACTTC. Translation gives CASSLAQGTGGPKNIQYF.

This sequence joins TRBV5-1 and TRBJ2-1; maybe TRBD2 (5 bases). Germline V CDR1 and CDR2: SGHRS, YFSETQ. V gave up 4 bases and J gave up 6 bases, with 17 bases separating them. CDR3 size: 15 residues. The CDR3 sequence is CASSPEVAGVNEQFF. In DNA, the CDR3 is TGCGCCAGCAGCCCGGAGGTAGCTGGGGTCAATGAGCAGTTCTTC.

The V and J genes are TRBV18 and TRBJ1-3; 10 bases match TRBD1. The CDR3 runs 17 residues. Germline V gene data show CDR1 as KGHSH and CDR2 as LQKENI. The trim removed 2 bases at V and 0 bases at J, leaving 4 bases unmatched. This CDR3 reads CASSPLGQGSSGNTIYF. The DNA of the CDR3 is TGTGCCAGCTCACCATTGGGACAGGGGAGCTCTGGAAACACCATATATTTT.

The chain couples TRBV30 to TRBJ2-4; D is unresolved. Trimming removed 3 bases at V and 8 bases at J, with 17 bases between. Germline CDR1 is GTSNPN and CDR2 is SVGIG (reference sequence). The CDR3 is 14 residues long. As DNA, the CDR3 is TGTGCCTGGAGCGGTTCCCTGGTTGCGGACATTCAGTACTTC. Amino acid sequence: CAWSGSLVADIQYF.

The V gene is TRBV29-1, the J gene TRBJ1-6, with D possibly being TRBD1 (5 bases). CDR3 size: 14 residues. V lost 5 bases, J lost 7 bases, and 15 bases lay in between. Germline V gives CDR1 SQVTM, CDR2 ANQGSEA. The chain's CDR3 is CSVSTGGLNSPLHF. CDR3 DNA sequence: TGCAGCGTTTCCACGGGGGGACTGAATTCACCCCTCCACTTT.

The chain is built from TRBV5-1 and TRBJ2-7; D uncertain. The germline gives CDR1 SGHRS, CDR2 YFSETQ. The CDR3 totals 14 residues. Trimming left V 0 bases short and J 7 bases short, with 14 bases between. This CDR3 is CASSLVSLPEEQYF. DNA for the CDR3: TGCGCCAGCAGCTTGGTCTCACTACCTGAAGAGCAGTACTTC.